This T cell receptor (beta chain) was identified in a study of cytomegalovirus exposure and HLA in healthy donors. Study-level information: Around 80 million unique TCRs from HLA-typed donors were held in an early data release. General observations from the study: Among CMV-associated TCR beta chains, most appeared HLA-restricted in a later analysis. The only immune exposure information that was available was CMV serostatus.

The CDR3 spans 16 residues. V shed 5 bases and J shed 5 bases, with 21 bases lying between them. 13 Jbeta primers and 60 Vbeta primers were used for the PCR. Some clones are missing from TCRdb's copy, which holds only in-frame ones; the method was immunoSEQ multiplex PCR. The profile covers more than 95,000 clones, with 75% to 85% appearing a single time and 5% to 6.5% taken by the ten largest. Concerning this clone: Its antigen is unidentified.

This TCR was sampled from a man between 18 and 29 years old in good health and CMV-seronegative. The sample was PBMCs. The genes are TRBV6-7 and TRBJ2-5; a weak D match, TRBD1 (6 bases). TRBV6-7 is noted as an ORF with a role that remains uncertain. This CDR3 reads CASSKPPGHLRETQYF. The CDR3 DNA is TGTGCCAGCAGTAAGCCTCCGGGACACTTAAGGGAGACCCAGTACTTC.